The 2 T cell receptor beta chains presented below share a single source sample, sequenced in a study of blood T cell repertoires in COVID-19. Clones were sequenced by immunoSEQ multiplex PCR, and TCRdb holds only the in-frame ones, with some missing. The sample carries about 140,000 clones, 88% recorded once. Sequencing was carried out using peripheral blood. The receptors shown here come from a man aged 70 or older with acute or convalescent COVID-19.

This sequence joins TRBV5-1 and TRBJ1-5; 9 nucleotides align to TRBD1. The CDR3 consists of 15 residues. V shed 0 bases and J 4 bases; nucleotides not matched to a gene: 2. Germline V gene data show CDR1 as SGHRS and CDR2 as YFSETQ. CDR3 DNA: TGCGCCAGCAGCTTGGCAGGACAGGGGAATCAGCCCCAGCATTTT. It encodes CASSLAGQGNQPQHF. Together with reference TRBV5-1 and TRBJ1-5, the CDR3 gives the full variable domain: KAGVTQTPRYLIKTRGQQVTLSCSPISGHRSVSWYQQTPGQGLQFLFEYFSETQRNKGNFPGRFSGRQFSNSRSEMNVSTLELGDSALYLCASSLAGQGNQPQHFGDGTRLSIL.

This sequence joins TRBV6-1 and TRBJ2-2; maybe TRBD1 (6 bases). Germline CDR1 MNHNS, CDR2 SASEGT. The V gene lost 4 bases and the J gene lost 0 bases, with 18 bases spanning the gap. The CDR3 totals 18 residues. CDR3 residues: CASSVLSGTLSNTGELFF. The CDR3, as DNA: TGTGCCAGCAGTGTACTCTCCGGGACACTCTCGAACACCGGGGAGCTGTTTTTT.